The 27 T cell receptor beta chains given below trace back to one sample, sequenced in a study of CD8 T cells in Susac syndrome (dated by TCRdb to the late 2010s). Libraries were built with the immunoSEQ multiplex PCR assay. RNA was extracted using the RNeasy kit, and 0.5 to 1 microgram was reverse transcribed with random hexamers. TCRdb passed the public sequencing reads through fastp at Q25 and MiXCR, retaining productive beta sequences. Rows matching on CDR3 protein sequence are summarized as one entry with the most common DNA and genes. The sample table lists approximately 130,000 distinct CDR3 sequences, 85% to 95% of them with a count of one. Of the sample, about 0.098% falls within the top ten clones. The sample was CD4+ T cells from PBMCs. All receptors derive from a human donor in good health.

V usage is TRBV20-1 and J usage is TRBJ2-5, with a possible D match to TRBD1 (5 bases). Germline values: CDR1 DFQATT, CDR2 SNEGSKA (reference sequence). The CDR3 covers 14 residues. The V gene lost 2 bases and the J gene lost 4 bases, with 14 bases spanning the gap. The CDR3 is CSARTPQGGETQYF. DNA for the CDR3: TGCAGTGCTAGAACCCCGCAGGGTGGAGAGACCCAGTACTTC.

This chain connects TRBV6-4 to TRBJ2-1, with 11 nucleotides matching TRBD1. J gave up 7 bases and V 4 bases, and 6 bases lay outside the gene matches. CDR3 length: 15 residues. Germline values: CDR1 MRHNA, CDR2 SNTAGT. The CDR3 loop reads CASSGRGTGGNEQFF. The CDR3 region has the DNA TGTGCCAGCAGTGGCCGCGGGACAGGGGGGAATGAGCAGTTCTTC.

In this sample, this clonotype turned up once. The CDR3 spells CASKKGQGLVYEQYF. The CDR3 DNA sequence: TGTGCCAGCAAAAAAGGGCAGGGTTTGGTCTACGAGCAGTACTTC. This chain links TRBV19 with TRBJ2-7, with D possibly TRBD1 on 5 matching bases. CDR1 is LNHDA and CDR2 is SQIVND in the germline V gene (reference sequence). The CDR3 loop spans 15 amino acids. V was cut by 9 bases and J by 3 bases, with 21 bases left in between.

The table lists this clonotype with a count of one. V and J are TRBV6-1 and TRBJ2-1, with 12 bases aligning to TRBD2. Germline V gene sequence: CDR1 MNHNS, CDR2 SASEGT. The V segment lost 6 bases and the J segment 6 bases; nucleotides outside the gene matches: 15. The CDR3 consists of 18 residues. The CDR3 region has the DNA TGTGCCAGCAGCCACACCACTAGACTAGCGGGAGTGCCCAATGAGCAGTTCTTC. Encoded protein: CASSHTTRLAGVPNEQFF.

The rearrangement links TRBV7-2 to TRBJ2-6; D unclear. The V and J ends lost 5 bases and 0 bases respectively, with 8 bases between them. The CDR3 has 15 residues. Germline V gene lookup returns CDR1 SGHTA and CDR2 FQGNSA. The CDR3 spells CASSLQSSGANVLTF. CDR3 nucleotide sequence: TGTGCCAGCAGCCTGCAGAGCTCTGGGGCCAACGTCCTGACTTTC.

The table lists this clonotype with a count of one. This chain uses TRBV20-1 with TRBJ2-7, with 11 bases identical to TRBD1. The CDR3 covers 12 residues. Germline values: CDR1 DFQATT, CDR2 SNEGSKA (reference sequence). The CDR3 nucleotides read TGCAGCGGGACAGGGGGAAGCTACGAGCAGTACTTC. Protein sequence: CSGTGGSYEQYF.

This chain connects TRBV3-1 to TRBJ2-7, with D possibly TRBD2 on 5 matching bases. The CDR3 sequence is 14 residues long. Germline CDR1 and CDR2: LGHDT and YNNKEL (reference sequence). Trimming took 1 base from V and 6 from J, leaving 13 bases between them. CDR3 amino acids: CASSQVGISTEQYF. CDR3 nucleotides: TGTGCCAGCAGCCAAGTCGGGATCTCTACCGAGCAGTACTTC.

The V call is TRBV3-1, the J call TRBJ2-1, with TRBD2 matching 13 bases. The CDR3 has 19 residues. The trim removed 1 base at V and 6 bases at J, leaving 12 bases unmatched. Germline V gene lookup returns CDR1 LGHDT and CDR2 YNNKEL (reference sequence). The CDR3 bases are TGTGCCAGCAGCCAAGGCATTCCTGGACTAGCGGGAGTCGGCAATGAGCAGTTCTTC. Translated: CASSQGIPGLAGVGNEQFF.

CDR3 protein: CASSIGPRETQYF. CDR3 nucleotides: TGTGCCAGTAGTATAGGGCCGCGAGAGACCCAGTACTTC. The chain carries TRBV19 and TRBJ2-5; D is unclear. CDR3 length equals 13 residues. Looked up from germline, CDR1 is LNHDA and CDR2 is SQIVND (reference sequence). Trimming pared 1 base from V and 4 bases from J, leaving 7 bases between. The full variable domain, rest sourced from reference TRBV19 and TRBJ2-5, is DGGITQSPKYLFRKEGQNVTLSCEQNLNHDAMYWYRQDPGQGLRLIYYSQIVNDFQKGDIAEGYSVSREKKESFPLTVTSAQKNPTAFYLCASSIGPRETQYFGPGTRLLVL.

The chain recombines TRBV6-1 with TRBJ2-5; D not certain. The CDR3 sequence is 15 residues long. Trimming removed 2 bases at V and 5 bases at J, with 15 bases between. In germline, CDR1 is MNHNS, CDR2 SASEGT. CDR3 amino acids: CASSERKSGRETQYF. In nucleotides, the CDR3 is TGTGCCAGCAGTGAAAGGAAGTCAGGTCGGGAGACCCAGTACTTC.

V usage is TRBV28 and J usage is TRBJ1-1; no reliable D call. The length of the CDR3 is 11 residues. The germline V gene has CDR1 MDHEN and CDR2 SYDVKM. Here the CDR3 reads CEVGKNTEAFF. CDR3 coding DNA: TGTGAGGTTGGAAAGAACACTGAAGCTTTCTTT.

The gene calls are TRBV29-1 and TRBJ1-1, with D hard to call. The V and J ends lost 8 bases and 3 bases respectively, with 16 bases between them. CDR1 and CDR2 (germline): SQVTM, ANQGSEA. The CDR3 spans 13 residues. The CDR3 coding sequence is TGCAGCCATCGTAAGGGTGGCTACACTGAAGCTTTCTTT. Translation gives CSHRKGGYTEAFF.

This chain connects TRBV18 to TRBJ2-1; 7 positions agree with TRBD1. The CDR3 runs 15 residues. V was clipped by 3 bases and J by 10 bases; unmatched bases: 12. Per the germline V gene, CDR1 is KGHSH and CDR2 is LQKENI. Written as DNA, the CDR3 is TGTGCCAGCTCACCTGGACAGGTCCTGGGATGGGAGCAGTTCTTC. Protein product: CASSPGQVLGWEQFF.

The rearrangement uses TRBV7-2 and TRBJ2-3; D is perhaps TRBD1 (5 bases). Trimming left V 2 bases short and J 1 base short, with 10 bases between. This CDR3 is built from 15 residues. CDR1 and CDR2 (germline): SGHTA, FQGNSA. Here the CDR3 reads CASSLTREGTDTQYF. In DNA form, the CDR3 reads TGTGCCAGCAGCTTAACCAGGGAAGGCACAGATACGCAGTATTTT. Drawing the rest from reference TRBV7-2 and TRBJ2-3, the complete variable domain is GAGVSQSPSNKVTEKGKDVELRCDPISGHTALYWYRQSLGQGLEFLIYFQGNSAPDKSGLPSDRFSAERTGGSVSTLTIQRTQQEDSAVYLCASSLTREGTDTQYFGPGTRLTVL.

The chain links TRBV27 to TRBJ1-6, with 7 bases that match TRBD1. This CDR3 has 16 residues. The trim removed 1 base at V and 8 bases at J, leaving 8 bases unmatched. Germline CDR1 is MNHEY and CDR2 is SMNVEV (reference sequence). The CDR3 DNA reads TGTGCCAGCAGTTTATGGTTAGGCCAGGGGGATTCACCCCTCCACTTT. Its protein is CASSLWLGQGDSPLHF.

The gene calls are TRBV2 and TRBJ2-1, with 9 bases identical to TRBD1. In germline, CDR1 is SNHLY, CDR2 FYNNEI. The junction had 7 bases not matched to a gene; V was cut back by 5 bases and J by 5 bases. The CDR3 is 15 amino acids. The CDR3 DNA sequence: TGTGCCAGCAGTCATACAGGGGGCTTGAACAATGAGCAGTTCTTC. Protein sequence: CASSHTGGLNNEQFF.

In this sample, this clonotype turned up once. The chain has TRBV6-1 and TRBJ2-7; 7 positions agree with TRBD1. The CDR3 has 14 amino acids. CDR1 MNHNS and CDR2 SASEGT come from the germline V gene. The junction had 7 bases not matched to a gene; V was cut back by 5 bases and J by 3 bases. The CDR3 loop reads CASSPLQGIYEQYF. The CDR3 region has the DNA TGTGCCAGCAGTCCCCTACAGGGGATCTACGAGCAGTACTTC.

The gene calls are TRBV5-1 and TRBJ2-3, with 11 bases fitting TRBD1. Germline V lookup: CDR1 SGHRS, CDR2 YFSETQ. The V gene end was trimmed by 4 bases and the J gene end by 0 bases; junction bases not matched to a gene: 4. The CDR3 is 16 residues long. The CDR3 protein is CASSVGQGASTDTQYF. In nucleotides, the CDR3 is TGCGCCAGCAGCGTAGGACAGGGGGCGAGCACAGATACGCAGTATTTT.

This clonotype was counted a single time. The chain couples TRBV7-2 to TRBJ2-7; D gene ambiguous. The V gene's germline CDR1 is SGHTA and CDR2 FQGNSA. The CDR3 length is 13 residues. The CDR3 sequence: CASKQASSYEQYF. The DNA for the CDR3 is TGTGCGTCTAAGCAGGCGAGCTCCTACGAGCAGTACTTC.

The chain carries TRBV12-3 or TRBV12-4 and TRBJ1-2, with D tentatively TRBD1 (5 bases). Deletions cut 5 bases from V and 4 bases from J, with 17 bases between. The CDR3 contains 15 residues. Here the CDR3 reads CASSPDPGDGYGYTF. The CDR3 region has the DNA TGTGCCAGCAGTCCCGACCCCGGGGACGGCTATGGCTACACCTTC.

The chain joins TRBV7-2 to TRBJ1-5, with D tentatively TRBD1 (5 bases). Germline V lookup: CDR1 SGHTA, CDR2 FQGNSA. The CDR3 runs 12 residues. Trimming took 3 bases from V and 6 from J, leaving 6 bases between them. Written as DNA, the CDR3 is TGTGCCAGCAGCTTGCAGGGTCAGCCCCAGCATTTT. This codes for CASSLQGQPQHF.

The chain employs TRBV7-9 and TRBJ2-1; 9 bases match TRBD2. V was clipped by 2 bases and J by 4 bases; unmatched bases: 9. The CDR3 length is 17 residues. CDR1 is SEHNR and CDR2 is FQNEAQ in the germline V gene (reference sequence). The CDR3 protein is CASSLRALLAGYNEQFF. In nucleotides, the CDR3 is TGTGCCAGCAGCTTACGGGCCCTCCTAGCGGGGTACAATGAGCAGTTCTTC.

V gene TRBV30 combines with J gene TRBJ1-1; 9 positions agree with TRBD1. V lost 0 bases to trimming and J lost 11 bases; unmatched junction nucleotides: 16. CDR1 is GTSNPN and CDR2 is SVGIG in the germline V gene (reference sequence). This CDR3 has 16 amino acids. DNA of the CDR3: TGTGCCTGGAGTGTACACTATCCGGGACAGGGAGGGTCGGCTTTCTTT. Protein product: CAWSVHYPGQGGSAFF.

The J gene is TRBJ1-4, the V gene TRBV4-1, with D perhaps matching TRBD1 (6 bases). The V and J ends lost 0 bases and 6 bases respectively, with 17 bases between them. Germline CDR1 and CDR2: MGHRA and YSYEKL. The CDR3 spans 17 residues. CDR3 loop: CASSQDRGGAVDEKLFF. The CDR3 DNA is TGCGCCAGCAGCCAAGATCGGGGGGGCGCGGTCGATGAAAAACTGTTTTTT.

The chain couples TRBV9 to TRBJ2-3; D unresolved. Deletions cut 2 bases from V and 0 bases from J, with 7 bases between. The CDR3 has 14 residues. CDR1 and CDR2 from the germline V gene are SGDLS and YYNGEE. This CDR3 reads CASSVAQSTDTQYF. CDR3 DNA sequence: TGTGCCAGCAGCGTCGCCCAGAGCACAGATACGCAGTATTTT.

The CDR3, as DNA: TGCAGCGTTGAACAGGGGGGCACTGAAGCTTTCTTT. Amino acids: CSVEQGGTEAFF. The J gene is TRBJ1-1, the V gene TRBV29-1; TRBD1 matches at 7 bases. This CDR3 is 12 amino acids long. With V trimmed by 2 bases and J by 4 bases, 1 base remained unmatched. Per germline, CDR1 SQVTM and CDR2 ANQGSEA.

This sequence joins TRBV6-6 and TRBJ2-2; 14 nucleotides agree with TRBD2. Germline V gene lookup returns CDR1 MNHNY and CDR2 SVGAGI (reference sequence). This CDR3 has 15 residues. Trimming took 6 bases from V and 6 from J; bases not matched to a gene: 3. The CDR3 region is CASRPGLAGAGELFF. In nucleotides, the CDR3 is TGTGCCAGCAGACCGGGACTAGCGGGAGCCGGGGAGCTGTTTTTT.